The 15 T cell receptor beta chains listed next were all sequenced from one sample in a study of blood T cell repertoires in COVID-19. Measured with immunoSEQ multiplex PCR; TCRdb has only the in-frame clones, and not every one. The sample has roughly 100,000 clones, 75% to 90% seen once. The sequenced sample consisted of peripheral blood. The receptors were gathered from a human donor in a cohort sampled during active COVID-19.

The chain employs TRBV7-9 and TRBJ2-7, with TRBD1 matching over 7 bases. Germline assignment: CDR1 SEHNR and CDR2 FQNEAQ (reference sequence). Losses at the gene ends were 4 bases for V and 2 bases for J; bases not matched to a gene: 8. The CDR3 consists of 15 residues. In DNA, the CDR3 is TGTGCCAGCAGCTCGGGACAGTTAACCACCTACGAGCAGTACTTC. Residues: CASSSGQLTTYEQYF.

This clone was recorded once. The gene calls are TRBV7-9 and TRBJ1-3; D perhaps matches TRBD1 (5 bases). Trimming took off 5 bases at V and 3 bases at J, with 8 bases between the two ends. The germline CDR1 and CDR2 sequences are SEHNR and FQNEAQ (reference sequence). There are 13 residues in the CDR3. For the CDR3, the DNA is TGTGCCAGCAGCCCGCAGGGTGGAAACACCATATATTTT. Its translation: CASSPQGGNTIYF.

This clone was detected a few times. The rearrangement uses TRBV5-8 and TRBJ2-1; 10 nucleotides match TRBD2. V was pared by 0 bases and J by 8 bases, with 5 bases of the junction left unmatched. The CDR3 contains 15 residues. Germline CDR1 and CDR2: SGHTS and YDEGEE. The CDR3 loop is CASSLGTSGNHEQFF. CDR3 DNA sequence: TGTGCCAGCAGCTTGGGTACTAGCGGGAACCATGAGCAGTTCTTC.

The V call is TRBV2, the J call TRBJ2-7; no definite D call. This CDR3 region has 13 residues. Germline V gene lookup returns CDR1 SNHLY and CDR2 FYNNEI. With 6 bases removed from V and 1 base from J, the gap between germline ends came to 10 bases. CDR3 protein: CASREWHSYEQYF. The DNA for the CDR3 is TGTGCCAGCAGGGAGTGGCATTCCTACGAGCAGTACTTC.

The rearrangement links TRBV18 to TRBJ2-6, with TRBD1 matching 8 bases. In germline, CDR1 is KGHSH, CDR2 LQKENI. V lost 3 bases to trimming and J lost 0 bases; unmatched junction nucleotides: 10. This CDR3 region has 19 residues. The CDR3 region is CASSPVRTGMSSGANVLTF. CDR3 coding DNA: TGTGCCAGCTCACCTGTCCGGACAGGGATGAGCTCTGGGGCCAACGTCCTGACTTTC.

V gene TRBV5-1 combines with J gene TRBJ1-2; 11 bases line up with TRBD1. This CDR3 region has 16 residues. Germline V gives CDR1 SGHRS, CDR2 YFSETQ. Trimming at V came to 1 base and at J to 0 bases, leaving 2 bases not matched to a gene. The CDR3 coding sequence is TGCGCCAGCAGCTTGCTGGGACAGGGGGCTAACTATGGCTACACCTTC. This sequence encodes CASSLLGQGANYGYTF.

The rearrangement links TRBV18 to TRBJ1-1; TRBD1 might be the D (5 bases). CDR1 is KGHSH and CDR2 is LQKENI in the germline V gene. Trimming left V 6 bases short and J 0 bases short, with 14 bases between. This CDR3 comprises 15 residues. CDR3 sequence (DNA): TGTGCCAGCTCCCCTGACAGCTCCATGAACACTGAAGCTTTCTTT. Protein product: CASSPDSSMNTEAFF. Full variable domain (outside the CDR3, taken from reference TRBV18 and TRBJ1-1): NAGVMQNPRHLVRRRGQEARLRCSPMKGHSHVYWYRQLPEEGLKFMVYLQKENIIDESGMPKERFSAEFPKEGPSILRIQQVVRGDSAAYFCASSPDSSMNTEAFFGQGTRLTVV.

The chain recombines TRBV5-1 with TRBJ1-5; no clear D. The V gene lost 0 bases and the J gene lost 0 bases, with 7 bases spanning the gap. CDR1 and CDR2 (germline): SGHRS, YFSETQ. The CDR3 is made up of 15 amino acids. This chain's CDR3 is CASSLDNYSNQPQHF. Written as DNA, the CDR3 is TGCGCCAGCAGCTTGGACAATTATAGCAATCAGCCCCAGCATTTT.

The chain links TRBV10-2 to TRBJ2-7; D is unclear. V gave up 0 bases and J gave up 3 bases, with 12 bases separating them. CDR3 size: 15 residues. Germline loops: CDR1 WSHSY, CDR2 SAAADI. The chain's CDR3 is CASSESRHIGYEQYF. The CDR3 bases are TGCGCCAGCAGTGAGTCGCGGCATATCGGCTACGAGCAGTACTTC.

This chain uses TRBV5-6 with TRBJ2-1; TRBD1 aligns across 11 bases. This CDR3 contains 15 residues. Trimming cost V 1 base and J 9 bases; bases outside gene matches: 6. Per germline, CDR1 SGHDT and CDR2 YYEEEE. This CDR3 reads CASSLRDRGGIEQFF. CDR3 in DNA: TGTGCCAGCAGCTTGCGGGACAGGGGGGGGATTGAGCAGTTCTTC.

The V and J genes are TRBV7-2 and TRBJ2-1; 11 nucleotides match TRBD2. Germline CDR1 SGHTA, CDR2 FQGNSA. V shed 3 bases, J shed 8 bases, and the junction held 6 bases outside the gene matches. The CDR3 totals 15 residues. This CDR3 reads CASSLSSGGVDEQFF. CDR3 coding DNA: TGTGCCAGCAGCTTGAGTAGCGGGGGGGTGGATGAGCAGTTCTTC.

The chain is built from TRBV19 and TRBJ1-2, with 7 bases identical to TRBD1. The V and J ends lost 6 bases and 4 bases, in that order; junction bases with no gene match: 11. Per the germline V gene, CDR1 is LNHDA and CDR2 is SQIVND (reference sequence). This CDR3 is 15 amino acids long. CDR3 sequence: CASRDRTGETYGYTF. CDR3 sequence (DNA): TGTGCCAGTAGGGACAGGACAGGAGAAACCTATGGCTACACCTTC. Together with reference TRBV19 and TRBJ1-2, the CDR3 gives the full variable domain: DGGITQSPKYLFRKEGQNVTLSCEQNLNHDAMYWYRQDPGQGLRLIYYSQIVNDFQKGDIAEGYSVSREKKESFPLTVTSAQKNPTAFYLCASRDRTGETYGYTFGSGTRLTVV.

The chain uses TRBV6-2 or TRBV6-3 and TRBJ1-1; D may be TRBD1 (6 bases). V shed 6 bases and J shed 10 bases, with 18 bases lying between them. The germline gives CDR1 MNHEY, CDR2 SVGEGT. This CDR3 has 13 residues. CDR3 residues: CASSNTGDTGAFF. The CDR3 coding sequence is TGTGCCAGCAGCAACACCGGGGACACCGGAGCTTTCTTT.

The rearrangement joins TRBV7-9 to TRBJ1-5; D perhaps matches TRBD1 (5 bases). The germline V gene encodes CDR1 SEHNR and CDR2 FQNEAQ (reference sequence). V shed 6 bases and J shed 2 bases, with 17 bases lying between them. This CDR3 contains 16 residues. The CDR3 sequence is CASSLGGGVGNQPQHF. The CDR3 DNA reads TGTGCCAGCAGTTTGGGGGGAGGGGTTGGCAATCAGCCCCAGCATTTT.

This clone was picked up one time. The rearrangement joins TRBV2 to TRBJ1-6; D may be TRBD1 (6 bases). The ends were cut back, 4 bases at V and 6 bases at J, with 10 bases in the middle. The germline V gene has CDR1 SNHLY and CDR2 FYNNEI. CDR3 size: 14 residues. The CDR3 loop is CASSGDRSNSPLHF. The CDR3 DNA follows: TGTGCCAGCAGTGGTGACAGGTCTAATTCACCCCTCCACTTT.